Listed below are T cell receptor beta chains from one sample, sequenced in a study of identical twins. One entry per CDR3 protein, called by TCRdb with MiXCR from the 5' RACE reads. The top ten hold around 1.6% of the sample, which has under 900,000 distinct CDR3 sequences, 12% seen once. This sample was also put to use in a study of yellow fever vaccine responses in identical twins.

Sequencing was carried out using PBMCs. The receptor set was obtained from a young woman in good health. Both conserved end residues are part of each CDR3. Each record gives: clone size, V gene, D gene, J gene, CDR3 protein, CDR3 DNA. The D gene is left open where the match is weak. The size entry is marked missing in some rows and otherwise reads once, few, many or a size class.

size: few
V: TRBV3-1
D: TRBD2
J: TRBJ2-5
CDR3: CASSQDMSGGRAGQETQYF
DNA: TGTGCCAGCAGCCAAGATATGTCGGGCGGGAGGGCCGGCCAAGAGACCCAGTACTTC

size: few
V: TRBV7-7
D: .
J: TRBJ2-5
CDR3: CASSLSGAGSQETQYF
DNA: TGTGCCAGCAGCTTATCGGGGGCCGGATCCCAAGAGACCCAGTACTTC

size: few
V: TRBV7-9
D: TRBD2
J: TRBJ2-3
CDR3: CASSSGLAGVDTQYF
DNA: TGTGCCAGCAGCTCGGGACTAGCGGGGGTTGATACGCAGTATTTT

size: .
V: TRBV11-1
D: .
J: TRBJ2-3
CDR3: CASSDRYPHVKNTDTQYF
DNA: TGTGCCAGCAGCGACAGGTACCCACATGTCAAGAACACAGATACGCAGTATTTT

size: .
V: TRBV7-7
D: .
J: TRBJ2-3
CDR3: CATGGPNTDTQYF
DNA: TGTGCCACCGGGGGGCCCAACACAGATACGCAGTATTTT

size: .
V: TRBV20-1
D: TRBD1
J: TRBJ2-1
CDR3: CSARVQGAGNEQFF
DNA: TGCAGTGCTAGAGTGCAGGGGGCCGGGAATGAGCAGTTCTTC

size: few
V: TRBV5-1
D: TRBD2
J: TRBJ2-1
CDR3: CASSRLAGGLGEQFF
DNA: TGCGCCAGCAGCAGACTAGCGGGAGGGCTTGGTGAGCAGTTCTTC

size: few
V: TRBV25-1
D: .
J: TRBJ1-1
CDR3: CASSREGTEAFF
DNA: TGTGCCAGCAGCAGGGAAGGGACTGAAGCTTTCTTT

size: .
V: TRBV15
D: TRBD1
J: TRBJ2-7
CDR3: CATSNPDRYEQYF
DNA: TGTGCCACCAGCAACCCGGACAGGTACGAGCAGTACTTC

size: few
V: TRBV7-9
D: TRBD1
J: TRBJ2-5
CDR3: CASSLVPGGDRVTQYF
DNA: TGTGCCAGCAGCTTAGTCCCAGGGGGCGATCGGGTGACCCAGTACTTC

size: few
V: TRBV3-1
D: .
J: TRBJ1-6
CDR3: CASNQQGSPLHF
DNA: TGTGCCAGCAACCAACAGGGATCACCCCTCCACTTT

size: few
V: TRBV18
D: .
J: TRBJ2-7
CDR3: CASSPTLPGPLAYEQYF
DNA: TGTGCCAGCTCACCAACCCTACCGGGACCCTTGGCCTACGAGCAGTACTTC

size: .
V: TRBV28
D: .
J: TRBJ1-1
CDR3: CASSFPDRNTEAFF
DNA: TGTGCCAGCAGTTTCCCGGACAGGAACACTGAAGCTTTCTTT

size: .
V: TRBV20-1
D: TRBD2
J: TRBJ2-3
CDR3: CSAIPGLAADAQYF
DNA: TGCAGTGCCATTCCGGGACTAGCGGCAGATGCGCAGTATTTT

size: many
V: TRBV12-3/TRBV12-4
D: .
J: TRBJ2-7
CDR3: CASSFGLSYEQYF
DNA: TGTGCCAGCAGTTTCGGGTTATCCTACGAGCAGTACTTC

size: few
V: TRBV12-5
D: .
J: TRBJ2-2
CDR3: CASGSAVRTGELFF
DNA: TGTGCTAGTGGCTCAGCGGTTCGGACCGGGGAGCTGTTTTTT

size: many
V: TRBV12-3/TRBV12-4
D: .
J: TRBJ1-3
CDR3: CASSFQGLSGNTIYF
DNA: TGTGCCAGCAGTTTTCAAGGTCTCTCTGGAAACACCATATATTTT

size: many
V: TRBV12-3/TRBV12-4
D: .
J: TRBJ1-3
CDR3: CASSPSLGILNTIYF
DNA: TGTGCCAGCAGTCCCTCGCTCGGGATCTTGAACACCATATATTTT

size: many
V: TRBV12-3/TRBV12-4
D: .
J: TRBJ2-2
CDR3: CASVRGPHVGGELFF
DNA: TGTGCCAGCGTAAGGGGACCCCACGTGGGCGGGGAGCTGTTTTTT

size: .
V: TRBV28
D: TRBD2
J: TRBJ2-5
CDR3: CASSSLGLAGETQYF
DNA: TGTGCCAGCAGTTCCCTGGGACTAGCGGGGGAGACCCAGTACTTC

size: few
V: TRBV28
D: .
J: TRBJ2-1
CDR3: CASNGGIAEQFF
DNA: TGTGCCAGCAATGGGGGTATTGCCGAGCAGTTCTTC

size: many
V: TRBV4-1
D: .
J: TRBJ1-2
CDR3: CASSQDPPRVKRDGYTF
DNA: TGCGCCAGCAGCCAAGACCCTCCCAGGGTAAAAAGGGATGGCTACACCTTC

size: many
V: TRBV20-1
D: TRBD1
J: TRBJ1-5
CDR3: CSASTGGGNQPQHF
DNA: TGCAGTGCTAGCACAGGGGGCGGCAATCAGCCCCAGCATTTT

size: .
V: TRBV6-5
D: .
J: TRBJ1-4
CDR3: CASSYGGGQAGKLFF
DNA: TGTGCCAGCAGTTACGGCGGGGGTCAGGCGGGAAAACTGTTTTTT

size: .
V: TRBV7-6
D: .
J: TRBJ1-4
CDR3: CASSRTGMNNEKLFF
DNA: TGTGCCAGCAGCCGTACAGGGATGAATAATGAAAAACTGTTTTTT

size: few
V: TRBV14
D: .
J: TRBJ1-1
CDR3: CASSQDLAGTEAFF
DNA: TGTGCCAGCAGCCAAGATCTAGCGGGCACTGAAGCTTTCTTT

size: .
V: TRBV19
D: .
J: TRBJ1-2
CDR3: CASSIGTVYGYTF
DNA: TGTGCCAGTAGTATAGGGACAGTCTATGGCTACACCTTC

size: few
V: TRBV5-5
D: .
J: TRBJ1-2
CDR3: CASSPSDYAAFYGYTF
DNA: TGTGCCAGCAGCCCGTCTGATTACGCGGCCTTTTATGGCTACACCTTC

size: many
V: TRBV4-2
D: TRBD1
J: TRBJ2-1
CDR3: CASSPSGGAWNEQFF
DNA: TGTGCCAGCAGCCCCTCAGGGGGCGCGTGGAATGAGCAGTTCTTC

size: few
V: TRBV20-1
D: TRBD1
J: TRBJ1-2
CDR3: CSAPKREDRGLYGYTF
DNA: TGCAGTGCTCCAAAAAGAGAGGACAGGGGGCTTTACGGCTACACCTTC

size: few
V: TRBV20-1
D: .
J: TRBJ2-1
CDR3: CSAFGADPSSYNEQFF
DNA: .

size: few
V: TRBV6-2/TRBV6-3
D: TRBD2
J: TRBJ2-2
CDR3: CASVLAGNTGELFF
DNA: TGTGCCAGCGTACTAGCGGGGAACACCGGGGAGCTGTTTTTT

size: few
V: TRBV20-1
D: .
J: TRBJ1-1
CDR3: CSARANFYMTEAFF
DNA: TGCAGTGCTAGAGCTAACTTTTATATGACTGAAGCTTTCTTT

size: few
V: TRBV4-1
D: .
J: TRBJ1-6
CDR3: CASSQGRGPLHF
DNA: TGCGCCAGCAGCCAAGGGAGGGGCCCCCTCCACTTT

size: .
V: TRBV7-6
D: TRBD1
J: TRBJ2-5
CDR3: CASSLDRGFQETQYF
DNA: TGTGCCAGCAGCTTAGACAGGGGGTTTCAAGAGACCCAGTACTTC

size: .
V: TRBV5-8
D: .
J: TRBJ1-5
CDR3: CASSLLQDPQPQHF
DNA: TGTGCCAGCAGCCTTCTCCAGGATCCTCAGCCCCAGCATTTT

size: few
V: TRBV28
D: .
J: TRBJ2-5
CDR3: CASSFVGTLGGLGETQYF
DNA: TGTGCCAGCAGTTTTGTCGGGACCCTGGGGGGTCTCGGGGAGACCCAGTACTTC

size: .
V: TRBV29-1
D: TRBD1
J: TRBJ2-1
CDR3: CRALSPGQGNNEQFF
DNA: TGCAGAGCGTTGAGTCCCGGACAGGGCAACAATGAGCAGTTCTTC

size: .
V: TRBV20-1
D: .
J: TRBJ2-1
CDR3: CSAHPVGSNEQFF
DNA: TGCAGTGCACACCCCGTTGGTTCCAATGAGCAGTTCTTC

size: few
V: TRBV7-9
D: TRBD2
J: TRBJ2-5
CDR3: CASSYPSSGSRETQYF
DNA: TGTGCCAGCAGCTACCCCTCTAGCGGGAGTAGGGAGACCCAGTACTTC

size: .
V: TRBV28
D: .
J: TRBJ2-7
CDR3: CASSPAVREQYF
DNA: TGTGCCAGCAGCCCGGCCGTGCGGGAGCAGTACTTC

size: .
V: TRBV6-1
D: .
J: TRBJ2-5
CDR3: CASSPSRGSKETQYF
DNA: TGTGCCAGCAGCCCTTCAAGGGGGTCCAAGGAGACCCAGTACTTC

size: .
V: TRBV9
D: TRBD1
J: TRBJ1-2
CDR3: CASRTETGTGYTF
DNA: TGTGCCAGCAGGACTGAGACAGGGACTGGCTACACCTTC

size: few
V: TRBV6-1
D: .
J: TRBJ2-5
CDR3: CASMNDWGQETQYF
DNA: TGTGCCAGCATGAACGATTGGGGCCAAGAGACCCAGTACTTC

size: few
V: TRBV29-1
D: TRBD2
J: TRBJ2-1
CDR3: CSDRAGPYNEQFF
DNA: TGCAGCGACCGAGCGGGACCCTACAATGAGCAGTTCTTC

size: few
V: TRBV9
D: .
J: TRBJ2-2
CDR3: CASSLARDDTGELFF
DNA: TGTGCCAGCAGCCTAGCCAGAGACGACACCGGGGAGCTGTTTTTT

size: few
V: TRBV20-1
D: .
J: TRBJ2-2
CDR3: CSARDPGRGGSTGELFF
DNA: TGCAGTGCTAGAGATCCTGGGAGGGGGGGAAGCACCGGGGAGCTGTTTTTT

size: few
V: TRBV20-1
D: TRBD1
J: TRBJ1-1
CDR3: CSARGTQGAITEAFF
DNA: TGCAGTGCTAGAGGAACACAGGGGGCTATCACTGAAGCTTTCTTT

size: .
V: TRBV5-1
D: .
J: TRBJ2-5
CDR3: CASSFTGAGQETQYF
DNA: TGCGCCAGCAGCTTCACCGGGGCGGGGCAAGAGACCCAGTACTTC

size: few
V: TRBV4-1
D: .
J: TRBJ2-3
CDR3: CASSPDMDTQYF
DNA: TGCGCCAGCAGCCCCGATATGGATACGCAGTATTTT

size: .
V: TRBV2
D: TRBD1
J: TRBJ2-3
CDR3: CASSGGQGTDTQYF
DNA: TGTGCCAGCAGTGGGGGACAGGGAACAGATACGCAGTATTTT